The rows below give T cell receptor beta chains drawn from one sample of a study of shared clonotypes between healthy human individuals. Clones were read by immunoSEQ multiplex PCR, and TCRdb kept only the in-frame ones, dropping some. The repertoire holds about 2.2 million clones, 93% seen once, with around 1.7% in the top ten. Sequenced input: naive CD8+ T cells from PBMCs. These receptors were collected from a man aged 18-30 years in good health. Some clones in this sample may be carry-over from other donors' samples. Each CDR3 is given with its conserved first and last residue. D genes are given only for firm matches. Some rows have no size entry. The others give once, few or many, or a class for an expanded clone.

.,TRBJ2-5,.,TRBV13,CASSLKGPQIETQYF,TGTGCCAGCAGCTTAAAAGGTCCGCAGATTGAGACCCAGTACTTC
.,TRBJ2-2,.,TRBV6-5,CASSHLLGNTGELFF,TGTGCCAGCAGCCACTTACTTGGGAACACCGGGGAGCTGTTTTTT
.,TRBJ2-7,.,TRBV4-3,CASSQTRLYEQYF,TGCGCCAGCAGCCAAACTCGGCTCTACGAGCAGTACTTC
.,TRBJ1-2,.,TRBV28,CASRNLQGEGYGYTF,TGTGCCAGCAGGAACCTACAGGGTGAGGGCTATGGCTACACCTTC
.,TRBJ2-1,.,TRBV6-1,CASSEAVRVGRSYNEQFF,TGTGCCAGCAGTGAAGCGGTACGGGTCGGGCGCTCCTACAATGAGCAGTTCTTC
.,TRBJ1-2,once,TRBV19,CASSFGGPALYGYTF,TGTGCCAGTAGTTTTGGGGGTCCAGCTCTCTATGGCTACACCTTC
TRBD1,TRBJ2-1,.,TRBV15,CATSREGDRGGEQFF,TGTGCCACCAGCAGAGAAGGGGACAGGGGAGGTGAGCAGTTCTTC
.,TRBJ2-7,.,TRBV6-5,CASSYRVGHEQYF,TGTGCCAGCAGTTACAGGGTAGGCCACGAGCAGTACTTC
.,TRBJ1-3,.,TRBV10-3,CAISELDLQGGNTIYF,TGTGCCATCAGTGAGTTGGACCTACAGGGTGGAAACACCATATATTTT
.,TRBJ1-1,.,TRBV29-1,CSVLAVKGNTEAFF,TGCAGCGTTTTGGCAGTGAAGGGGAACACTGAAGCTTTCTTT
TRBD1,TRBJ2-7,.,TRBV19,CASSPGQGNRTYEQYF,TGTGCCAGTAGCCCGGGACAGGGAAATAGAACCTACGAGCAGTACTTC
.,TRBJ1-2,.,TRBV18,CASSPPTTRGYGYTF,TGTGCCAGCTCACCACCAACAACTAGGGGCTATGGCTACACCTTC
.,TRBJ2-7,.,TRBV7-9,CASSLGGTEQYF,TGTGCCAGCAGCTTAGGCGGGACCGAGCAGTACTTC
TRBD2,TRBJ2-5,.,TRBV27,CASSLSVAGGPRETQYF,TGTGCCAGCAGTTTATCGGTTGCGGGAGGGCCGAGGGAGACCCAGTACTTC
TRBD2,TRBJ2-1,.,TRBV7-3,CASSLGPAGLLNEQFF,TGTGCCAGCAGCTTAGGACCAGCGGGATTGCTCAATGAGCAGTTCTTC
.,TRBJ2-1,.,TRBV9,CASSVGVGGAYNEQFF,TGTGCCAGCAGCGTAGGTGTCGGGGGAGCGTACAATGAGCAGTTCTTC
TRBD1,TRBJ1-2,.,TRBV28,CASRQDRAYGYTF,TGTGCCAGCAGGCAGGACAGGGCCTATGGCTACACCTTC
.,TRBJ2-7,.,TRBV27,CASSLSPRRSVEEQYF,TGTGCCAGCAGTTTGTCCCCAAGAAGGTCAGTTGAGGAGCAGTACTTC
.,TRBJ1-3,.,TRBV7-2,CASSQLGGIGNTIYF,TGTGCCAGCAGTCAGCTAGGGGGGATTGGAAACACCATATATTTT
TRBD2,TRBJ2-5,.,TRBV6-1,CASSGLRRAGVGLAETQYF,TGTGCCAGCAGTGGGCTCCGGCGAGCGGGAGTAGGATTGGCAGAGACCCAGTACTTC
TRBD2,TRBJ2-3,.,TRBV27,CASSLGRKAGGTDTQYF,TGTGCCAGCAGTTTGGGAAGGAAAGCGGGAGGCACAGATACGCAGTATTTT
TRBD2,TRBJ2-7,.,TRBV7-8,CASNPGGYEQYF,TGTGCCAGCAACCCGGGGGGTTACGAGCAGTACTTC
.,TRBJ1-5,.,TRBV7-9,CASSLVAGGLGQPQHF,TGTGCCAGCAGCTTAGTAGCCGGGGGGCTAGGGCAGCCCCAGCATTTT
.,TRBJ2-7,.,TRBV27,CASSFWGSYEQYF,TGTGCCAGCAGTTTTTGGGGGTCCTACGAGCAGTACTTC
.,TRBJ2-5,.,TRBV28,CASSVSLSGLQETQYF,TGTGCCAGCAGTGTGAGTCTTAGCGGACTCCAAGAGACCCAGTACTTC
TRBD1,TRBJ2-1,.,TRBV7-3,CASSHRDRGLDEQFF,TGTGCCAGCAGCCACCGGGACAGGGGGCTCGATGAGCAGTTCTTC
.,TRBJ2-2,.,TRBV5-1,CASSDLRAGGELFF,TGCGCCAGCAGCGACCTAAGGGCCGGCGGGGAGCTGTTTTTT
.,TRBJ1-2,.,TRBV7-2,CASSYGEGEGYTF,TGTGCCAGCAGCTACGGCGAGGGAGAAGGCTACACCTTC
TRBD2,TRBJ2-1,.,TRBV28,CASSLGLASVSYNEQFF,TGTGCCAGCAGTTTGGGACTAGCGTCTGTATCCTACAATGAGCAGTTCTTC
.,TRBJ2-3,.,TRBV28,CATLAGRYTSTDTQYF,TGTGCCACCCTCGCCGGCAGGTATACTAGCACAGATACGCAGTATTTT
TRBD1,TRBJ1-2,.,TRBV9,CASSVGDSSNYGYTF,TGTGCCAGCAGCGTAGGGGACAGTTCTAACTATGGCTACACCTTC
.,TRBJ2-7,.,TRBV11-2,CASSSGPTASYEQYF,TGTGCCAGCAGCTCCGGCCCAACGGCCTCTTACGAGCAGTACTTC
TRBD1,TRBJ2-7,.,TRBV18,CASSPFRGRDNEQYF,TGTGCCAGCTCACCTTTCAGGGGGCGCGACAACGAGCAGTACTTC
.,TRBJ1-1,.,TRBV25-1,CASRTGIITEAFF,TGTGCCAGCAGAACAGGGATCATCACTGAAGCTTTCTTT
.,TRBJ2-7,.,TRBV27,CASTTIFSRGASGEQYF,TGTGCCAGCACCACCATCTTCTCGCGAGGGGCGTCGGGTGAGCAGTACTTC
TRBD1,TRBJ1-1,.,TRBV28,CASSLYGTGAGTEAFF,TGTGCCAGCAGTTTATATGGGACAGGGGCTGGCACTGAAGCTTTCTTT
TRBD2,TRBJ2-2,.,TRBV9,CASSVVGEAGGPNGELFF,TGTGCCAGCAGCGTAGTCGGTGAGGCGGGAGGGCCAAACGGGGAGCTGTTTTTT
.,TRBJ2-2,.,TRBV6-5,CASSLTGELFF,TGTGCCAGCAGTCTTACCGGGGAGCTGTTTTTT
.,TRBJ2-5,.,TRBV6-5,CASSYSVASETQYF,TGTGCCAGCAGTTATTCCGTCGCGTCGGAGACCCAGTACTTC
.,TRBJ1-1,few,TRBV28,CASSFPWGYGAFF,TGTGCCAGCAGTTTCCCCTGGGGCTACGGAGCTTTCTTT
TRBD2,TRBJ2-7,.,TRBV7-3,CASSPSGGTTPYEQYF,TGTGCCAGCAGCCCATCGGGAGGGACAACGCCCTACGAGCAGTACTTC
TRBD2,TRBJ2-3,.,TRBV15,CATSTHRLADSTDTQYF,TGTGCCACCAGCACTCATAGACTAGCGGATAGCACAGATACGCAGTATTTT
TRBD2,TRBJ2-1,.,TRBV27,CASSPRTSGRVGEQFF,TGTGCCAGCAGTCCGCGGACTAGCGGGAGGGTGGGTGAGCAGTTCTTC
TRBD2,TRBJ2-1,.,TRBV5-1,CASSLAPGTSGRYYNEQFF,TGCGCCAGCAGCTTGGCCCCGGGTACTAGCGGGAGGTACTACAATGAGCAGTTCTTC
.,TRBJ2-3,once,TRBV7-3,CASSSLGGGTDTQYF,TGTGCCAGCAGCTCCCTGGGGGGCGGCACAGATACGCAGTATTTT
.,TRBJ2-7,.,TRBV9,CASSVGSSYEQYF,TGTGCCAGCAGCGTAGGTAGCTCCTACGAGCAGTACTTC
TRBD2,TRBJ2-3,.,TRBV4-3,CASSQDPGLAGNTQYF,TGCGCCAGCAGCCAAGATCCAGGACTAGCGGGAAATACGCAGTATTTT
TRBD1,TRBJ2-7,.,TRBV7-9,CASSLAWDRYEQYF,TGTGCCAGCAGCTTAGCCTGGGACAGATACGAGCAGTACTTC
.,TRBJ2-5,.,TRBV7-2,CASSKRQALQETQYF,TGTGCCAGCAGCAAAAGACAGGCCCTCCAAGAGACCCAGTACTTC
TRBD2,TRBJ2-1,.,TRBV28,CASSLRTSGSSYNEQFF,TGTGCCAGCAGCCTCAGGACTAGCGGGAGCTCCTACAATGAGCAGTTCTTC
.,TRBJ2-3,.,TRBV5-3,CARSLVFRRPTDTQYF,TGTGCCAGAAGCTTGGTGTTCAGGAGACCCACAGATACGCAGTATTTT
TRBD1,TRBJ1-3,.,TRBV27,CASSPTGDTGNTIYF,TGTGCCAGCAGTCCTACAGGGGACACTGGAAACACCATATATTTT
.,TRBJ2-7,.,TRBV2,CASSGEEMTLYEQYF,TGTGCCAGCAGTGGGGAGGAGATGACACTCTACGAGCAGTACTTC